Sequencing of this TCR beta chain was carried out in a study of Ad26.COV2.S vaccination and SARS-CoV-2 variants. Across the study: The COV1001 Ad26.COV2.S trial arm included the donor. Ad26.COV2.S given intramuscularly, once or twice 56 days apart.

CDR3 size: 13 residues. Between the trimmed V and J ends, which lost 3 bases and 1 base, there was a span of 6 bases. Per germline, CDR1 MNHEY and CDR2 SMNVEV (reference sequence). The protocol was immunoSEQ multiplex PCR, while the TCRdb copy is restricted to in-frame clones and leaves out a portion. The sample has 300,000 to 350,000 clones, roughly 88% seen once. Treatment noted: around 19 received Ad26.COV2.S at low or high dose, single or two shots; 5 received placebo; per-sample allocation not given. Each sample was drawn 63 days after the first injection (of vaccine or placebo). Boston provided a donor who was an adult aged 18-55 years. Study-level results: Responses of T cells in total may have been underestimated by the TCR breadth and depth analyses.

In the case of this clone: The antigen is undetermined. Other nucleotide sequences in the sample specify the same CDR3.

V usage is TRBV27 and J usage is TRBJ1-2, with D possibly being TRBD1 (6 bases). Here the sequenced sample was peripheral blood, taken in a trial of Ad26.COV2.S vaccine versus placebo. The TCR originated in a person aged 18-60 years who received the Ad26.COV2.S COVID-19 vaccine or a placebo. The CDR3 here is CASSFRGNYGYTF. For the CDR3, the DNA is TGTGCCAGCAGTTTCAGGGGTAACTATGGCTACACCTTC.